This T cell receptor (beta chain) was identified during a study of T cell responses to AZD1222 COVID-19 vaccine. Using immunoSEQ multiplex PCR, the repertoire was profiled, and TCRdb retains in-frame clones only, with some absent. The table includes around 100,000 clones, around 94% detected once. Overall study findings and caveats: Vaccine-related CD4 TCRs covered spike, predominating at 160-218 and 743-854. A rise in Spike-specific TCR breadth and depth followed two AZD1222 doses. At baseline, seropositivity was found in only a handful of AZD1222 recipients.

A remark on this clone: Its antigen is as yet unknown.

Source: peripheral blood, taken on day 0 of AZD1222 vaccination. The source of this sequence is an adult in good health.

The CDR3 DNA reads as TGTGCCAGCAGCCGCGAGGGTGTCTTTCATGGCTACACCTTC. This translates into CASSREGVFHGYTF. The chain combines TRBV7-9 with TRBJ1-2; D remains unclear. This CDR3 has 14 residues. With 5 bases removed from V and 6 bases from J, the gap between germline ends came to 16 bases. Germline V CDR1 and CDR2: SEHNR, FQNEAQ (reference sequence).